This passage covers 9 T cell receptor beta chains from one sample sequenced in a study of response to subunit inactivated influenza vaccine. TCRdb reprocessed the RT-PCR reads via MiXCR and lists one record per CDR3 protein. The table lists roughly 650,000 distinct CDR3 sequences, 15% to 18% of them singletons. The starting material was PBMCs from blood, obtained 11 to 12 days after vaccination. Receptors were obtained from a man aged 50-60 years who received an inactivated influenza vaccine.

The J gene is TRBJ1-5, the V gene TRBV20-1; unclear D gene. CDR1 is DFQATT and CDR2 is SNEGSKA in the germline V gene (reference sequence). V lost 3 bases, J lost 9 bases, and 6 bases lay in between. This CDR3 region has 10 residues. CDR3 DNA: TGCAGTGCTAGTGCAGGGCCCCAGCATTTT. This sequence encodes CSASAGPQHF.

The chain couples TRBV29-1 to TRBJ2-1, with 12 bases aligning to TRBD1. The CDR3 has 13 residues. The V gene's germline CDR1 is SQVTM and CDR2 ANQGSEA. V gave up 7 bases and J gave up 9 bases; unmatched junction bases: 7. As DNA, the CDR3 is TGCAGCGCCGAGGGGGACAGGGGGCCTGAGCAGTTCTTC. This sequence encodes CSAEGDRGPEQFF.

The genes are TRBV29-1 and TRBJ2-2; the D call may be TRBD1 or TRBD2 (5 bases each). Germline CDR1 reads SQVTM; CDR2 reads ANQGSEA. The CDR3 runs to 12 residues. With 6 bases removed from V and 6 bases from J, the gap between germline ends came to 11 bases. CDR3 amino acids: CSVGDIAGELFF. The CDR3, as DNA: TGCAGCGTGGGGGATATAGCCGGGGAGCTGTTTTTT.

V is TRBV27 and J is TRBJ2-7; D may correspond to TRBD1 or TRBD2 (6 bases each). Germline CDR1 and CDR2: MNHEY and SMNVEV (reference sequence). The CDR3 has 16 residues. V lost 2 bases, J lost 3 bases, and 17 bases lay in between. CDR3 nucleotides: TGTGCCAGCAGTTTAAATCCGGGGGCTTATCGCTACGAGCAGTACTTC. Amino acids: CASSLNPGAYRYEQYF.

This clonotype has a handful of counts. V usage is TRBV15 and J usage is TRBJ1-2, with 9 bases that match TRBD1. The germline V gene encodes CDR1 LNHNV and CDR2 YYDKDF (reference sequence). V gave up 2 bases and J gave up 8 bases; unmatched junction bases: 12. CDR3 length equals 16 residues. CDR3 in amino acids: CATSRKTEDRGGGYTF. The CDR3 nucleotides read TGTGCCACCAGCAGAAAAACGGAGGACAGGGGCGGGGGCTACACCTTC.

This clonotype was seen a handful of times. J is TRBJ2-1 and V is TRBV25-1; possibly TRBD1 for D (5 bases). CDR1 is MGHDK, CDR2 SYGVNS, per germline. With 4 bases removed from V and 10 bases from J, the gap between germline ends came to 8 bases. The CDR3 totals 11 residues. Written as DNA, the CDR3 is TGTGCCAGCAGTGTGGGGCCCGAGCAGTTCTTC. Translation: CASSVGPEQFF.

This clonotype has only a few counts. The chain couples TRBV7-2 to TRBJ1-1; D gene uncertain. The V and J ends lost 6 bases and 1 base respectively, with 9 bases between them. The length of the CDR3 is 13 residues. Germline loops: CDR1 SGHTA, CDR2 FQGNSA. The CDR3 loop is CASRWTANTEAFF. The CDR3 region has the DNA TGTGCCAGCAGATGGACCGCGAACACTGAAGCTTTCTTT.

The chain links TRBV11-3 to TRBJ2-3; D ambiguous. Looked up from germline, CDR1 is SGHNT and CDR2 is YENEEA. Trimming took off 2 bases at V and 2 bases at J, with 5 bases between the two ends. This CDR3 contains 13 residues. The CDR3 protein is CASSLKNTDTQYF. The CDR3 nucleotides read TGTGCCAGCAGCTTAAAGAACACAGATACGCAGTATTTT.

The chain has TRBV12-3 or TRBV12-4 and TRBJ1-1; D gene ambiguous. V lost 5 bases and J 1 base, leaving 17 bases between the germline ends. CDR3 length: 16 amino acids. CDR3 in DNA: TGTGCCAGCAGTCCCCGGGCAGGCAAATCGAACACTGAAGCTTTCTTT. Translating it yields CASSPRAGKSNTEAFF.